The T cell receptor beta chain described here comes from a study of OX40 agonist ivuxolimab in advanced cancers. Study-wide background: Age averaged around 60 years (range about 23 to 80), and more than 80% were male. Study observations and caveats: Antigen specificity remained undetermined for the expanded peripheral T cells. Blood T cells, both CD4+ and CD8+, expanded clonally by week 6 at 0.1 to 3.0 mg/kg.

In germline, CDR1 is SGHVS, CDR2 FQNEAQ. The CDR3 runs 16 residues. V was clipped by 5 bases and J by 0 bases, with 15 bases between them. For this clone: Antigen specificity is unknown.

TCRdb's table, derived via immunoSEQ multiplex PCR, lists solely in-frame clones and lacks some. The sample lists tens of thousands of clones, about four fifths occurring once. Sample: CD4+ or CD8+ T cells sorted from blood, taken in a trial of the OX40 agonist ivuxolimab. The source is an adult with an advanced solid tumor such as melanoma, head and neck, liver or kidney cancer. The chain has TRBV7-8 and TRBJ2-3; D may be TRBD1 (6 bases). The CDR3 reads CASSPRQAWSTDTQYF. The CDR3 DNA is TGTGCCAGCAGCCCGAGACAGGCTTGGAGCACAGATACGCAGTATTTT.